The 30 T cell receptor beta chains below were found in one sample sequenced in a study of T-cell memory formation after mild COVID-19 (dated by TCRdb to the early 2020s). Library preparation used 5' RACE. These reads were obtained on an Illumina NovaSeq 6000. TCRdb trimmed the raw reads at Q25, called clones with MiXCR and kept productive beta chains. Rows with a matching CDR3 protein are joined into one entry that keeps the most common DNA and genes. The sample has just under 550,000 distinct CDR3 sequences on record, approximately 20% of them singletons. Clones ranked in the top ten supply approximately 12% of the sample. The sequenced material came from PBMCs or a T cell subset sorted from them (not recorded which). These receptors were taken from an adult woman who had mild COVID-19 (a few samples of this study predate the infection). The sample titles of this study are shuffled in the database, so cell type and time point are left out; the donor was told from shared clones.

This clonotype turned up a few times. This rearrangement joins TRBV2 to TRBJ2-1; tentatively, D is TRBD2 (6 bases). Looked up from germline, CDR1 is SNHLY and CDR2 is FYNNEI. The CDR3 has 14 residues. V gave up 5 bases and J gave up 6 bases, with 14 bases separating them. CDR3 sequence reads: CASSTSQVRNEQFF. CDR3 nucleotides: TGTGCCAGCAGTACTAGCCAAGTGCGCAATGAGCAGTTCTTC.

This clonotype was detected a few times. DNA of the CDR3: TGTGCCAGCAGCTTGGAGCACGCAGTCGTGGGTTCACCCCTCCACTTT. Amino acids: CASSLEHAVVGSPLHF. This sequence joins TRBV5-5 and TRBJ1-6; D not resolved. Germline loops: CDR1 SGHKS, CDR2 YYEKEE (reference sequence). CDR3 length: 16 residues. Trimming shortened V by 0 bases and J by 9 bases, and 16 bases separated the two germline ends.

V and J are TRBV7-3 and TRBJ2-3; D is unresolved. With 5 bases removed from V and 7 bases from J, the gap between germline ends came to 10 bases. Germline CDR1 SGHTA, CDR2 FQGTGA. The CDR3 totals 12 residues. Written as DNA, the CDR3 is TGTGCCAGCAGCCCCACGACGAATACGCAGTATTTT. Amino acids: CASSPTTNTQYF. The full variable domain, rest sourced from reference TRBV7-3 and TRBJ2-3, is GAGVSQTPSNKVTEKGKYVELRCDPISGHTALYWYRQSLGQGPEFLIYFQGTGAADDSGLPNDRFFAVRPEGSVSTLKIQRTERGDSAVYLCASSPTTNTQYFGPGTRLTVL.

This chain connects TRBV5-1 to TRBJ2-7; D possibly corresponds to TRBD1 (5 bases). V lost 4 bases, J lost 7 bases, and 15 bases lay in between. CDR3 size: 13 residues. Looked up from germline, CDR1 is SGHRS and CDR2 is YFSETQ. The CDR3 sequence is CASSPGAAGEQYF. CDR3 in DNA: TGCGCCAGCAGCCCGGGCGCGGCAGGGGAGCAGTACTTC.

Here the CDR3 reads CASRTDRGRETQYF. The DNA for the CDR3 is TGTGCCAGCAGAACGGACAGGGGGCGAGAGACCCAGTACTTC. The chain joins TRBV11-2 to TRBJ2-5, with TRBD1 matching over 11 bases. The CDR3 runs to 14 residues. J was trimmed by 4 bases and V by 6 bases; bases with no gene match: 4. Germline V gene data show CDR1 as SGHAT and CDR2 as FQNNGV. Looking up the rest from reference TRBV11-2 and TRBJ2-5 gives the full variable domain: EAGVAQSPRYKIIEKRQSVAFWCNPISGHATLYWYQQILGQGPKLLIQFQNNGVVDDSQLPKDRFSAERLKGVDSTLKIQPAKLEDSAVYLCASRTDRGRETQYFGPGTRLLVL.

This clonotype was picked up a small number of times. The CDR3 loop reads CAISEPRDRGAKSSYEQYF. DNA for the CDR3: TGTGCCATCAGTGAGCCCCGGGACAGGGGGGCAAAGAGCTCCTACGAGCAGTACTTC. This chain connects TRBV10-3 to TRBJ2-7, with TRBD1 matching over 11 bases. Germline V gene sequence: CDR1 ENHRY, CDR2 SYGVKD. Trimming cost V 2 bases and J 0 bases; bases outside gene matches: 12. CDR3 length: 19 amino acids.

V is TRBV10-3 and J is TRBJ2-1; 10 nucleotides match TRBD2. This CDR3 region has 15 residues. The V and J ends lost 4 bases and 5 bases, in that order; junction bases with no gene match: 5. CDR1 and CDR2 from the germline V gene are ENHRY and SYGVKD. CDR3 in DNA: TGTGCCATCAGTGTTTCAGGACTAGCGGACAATGAGCAGTTCTTC. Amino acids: CAISVSGLADNEQFF.

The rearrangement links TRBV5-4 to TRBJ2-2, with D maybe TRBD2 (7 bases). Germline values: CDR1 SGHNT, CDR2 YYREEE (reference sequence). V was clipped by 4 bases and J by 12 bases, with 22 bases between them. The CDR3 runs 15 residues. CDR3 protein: CASSTRGGPAAKLFF. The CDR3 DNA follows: TGTGCCAGCAGCACAAGGGGGGGCCCTGCGGCGAAGCTGTTTTTT.

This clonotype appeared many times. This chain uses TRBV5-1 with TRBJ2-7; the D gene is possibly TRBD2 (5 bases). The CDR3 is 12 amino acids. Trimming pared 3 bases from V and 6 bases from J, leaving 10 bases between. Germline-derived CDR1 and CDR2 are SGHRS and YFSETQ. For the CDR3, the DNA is TGCGCCAGCAGCTCCCGGGCGGGCGAGCAGTACTTC. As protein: CASSSRAGEQYF.

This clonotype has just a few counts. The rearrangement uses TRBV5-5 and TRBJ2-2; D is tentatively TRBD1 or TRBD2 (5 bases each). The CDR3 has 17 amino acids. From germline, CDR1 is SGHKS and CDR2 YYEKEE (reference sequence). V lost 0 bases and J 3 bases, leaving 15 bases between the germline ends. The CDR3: CASSLVSGRLDTGELFF. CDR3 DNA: TGTGCCAGCAGCTTGGTGTCGGGGCGCCTCGACACCGGGGAGCTGTTTTTT.

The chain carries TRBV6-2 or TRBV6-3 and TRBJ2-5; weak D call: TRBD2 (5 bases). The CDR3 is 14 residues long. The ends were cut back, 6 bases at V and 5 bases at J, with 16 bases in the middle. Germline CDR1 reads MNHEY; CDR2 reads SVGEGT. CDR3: CASRIGGESETQYF. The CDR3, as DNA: TGTGCCAGCAGGATTGGTGGGGAGAGTGAGACCCAGTACTTC.

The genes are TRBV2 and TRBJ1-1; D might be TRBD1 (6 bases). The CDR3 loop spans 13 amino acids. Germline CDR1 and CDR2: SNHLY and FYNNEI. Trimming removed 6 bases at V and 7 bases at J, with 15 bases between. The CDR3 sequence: CASSTRTVHEAFF. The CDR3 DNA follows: TGTGCCAGCAGCACTCGGACAGTACATGAAGCTTTCTTT.

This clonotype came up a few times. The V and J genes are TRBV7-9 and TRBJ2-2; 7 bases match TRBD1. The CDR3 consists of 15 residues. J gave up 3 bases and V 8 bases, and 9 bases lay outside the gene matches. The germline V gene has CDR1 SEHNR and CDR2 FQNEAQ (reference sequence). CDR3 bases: TGTGCCAGCCCCGTAGGGACAGCGTACACCGGGGAGCTGTTTTTT. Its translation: CASPVGTAYTGELFF.

The chain's CDR3 is CSASMHPDTQYF. CDR3 coding DNA: TGCAGTGCTAGTATGCACCCAGATACGCAGTATTTT. This chain uses TRBV20-1 with TRBJ2-3; D is unresolved. V was cut by 3 bases and J by 4 bases, with 8 bases left in between. The germline gives CDR1 DFQATT, CDR2 SNEGSKA (reference sequence). This CDR3 spans 12 amino acids.

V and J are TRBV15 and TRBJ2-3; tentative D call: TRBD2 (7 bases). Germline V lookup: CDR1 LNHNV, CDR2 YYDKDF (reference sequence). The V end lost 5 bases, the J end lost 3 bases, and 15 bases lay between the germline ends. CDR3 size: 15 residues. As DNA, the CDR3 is TGTGCCACCAGCCCGATGAGGGGGGGGACAGATACGCAGTATTTT. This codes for CATSPMRGGTDTQYF.

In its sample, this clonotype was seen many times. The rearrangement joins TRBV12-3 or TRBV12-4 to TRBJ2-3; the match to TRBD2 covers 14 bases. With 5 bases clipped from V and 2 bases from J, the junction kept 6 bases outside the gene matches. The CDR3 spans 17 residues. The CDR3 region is CASSRTSGGIYTDTQYF. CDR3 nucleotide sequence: TGTGCCAGCAGTCGGACTAGCGGGGGGATCTACACAGATACGCAGTATTTT.

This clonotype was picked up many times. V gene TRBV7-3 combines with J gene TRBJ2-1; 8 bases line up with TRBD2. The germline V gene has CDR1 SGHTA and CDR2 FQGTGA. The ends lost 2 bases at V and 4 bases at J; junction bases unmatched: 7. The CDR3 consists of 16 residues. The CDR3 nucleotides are TGTGCCAGCAGCTTAGGTAGCGGGGTGTCATACAATGAGCAGTTCTTC. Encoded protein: CASSLGSGVSYNEQFF.

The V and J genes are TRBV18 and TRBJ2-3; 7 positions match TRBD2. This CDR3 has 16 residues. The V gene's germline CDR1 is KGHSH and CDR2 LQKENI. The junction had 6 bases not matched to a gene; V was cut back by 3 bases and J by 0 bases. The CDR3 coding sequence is TGTGCCAGCTCACCTTTACTAGCGCTGAGCACAGATACGCAGTATTTT. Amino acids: CASSPLLALSTDTQYF. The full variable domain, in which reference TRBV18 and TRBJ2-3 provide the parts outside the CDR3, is NAGVMQNPRHLVRRRGQEARLRCSPMKGHSHVYWYRQLPEEGLKFMVYLQKENIIDESGMPKERFSAEFPKEGPSILRIQQVVRGDSAAYFCASSPLLALSTDTQYFGPGTRLTVL.

The CDR3 bases are TGTGCCAGCAGCCAGACTAGCGGGGGAGTGTACAATGAGCAGTTCTTC. It is translated as CASSQTSGGVYNEQFF. The chain combines TRBV6-5 with TRBJ2-1; 12 bases map to TRBD2. Germline V CDR1 and CDR2: MNHEY, SVGAGI. This CDR3 is 16 amino acids long. V lost 6 bases, J lost 4 bases, and 7 bases stayed unmatched.

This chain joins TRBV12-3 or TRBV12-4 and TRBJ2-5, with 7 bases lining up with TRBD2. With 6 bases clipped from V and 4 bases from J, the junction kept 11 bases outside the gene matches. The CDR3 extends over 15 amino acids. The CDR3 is CASSSREGRGETQYF. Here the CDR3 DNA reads TGTGCCAGCAGCTCAAGGGAGGGGAGGGGAGAGACCCAGTACTTC.

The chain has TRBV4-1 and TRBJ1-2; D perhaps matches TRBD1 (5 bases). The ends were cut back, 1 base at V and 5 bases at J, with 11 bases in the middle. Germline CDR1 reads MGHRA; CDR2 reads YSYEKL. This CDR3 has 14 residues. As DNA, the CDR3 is TGCGCCAGCAGCCAAGCATCGGGGGAATATGGCTACACCTTC. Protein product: CASSQASGEYGYTF.

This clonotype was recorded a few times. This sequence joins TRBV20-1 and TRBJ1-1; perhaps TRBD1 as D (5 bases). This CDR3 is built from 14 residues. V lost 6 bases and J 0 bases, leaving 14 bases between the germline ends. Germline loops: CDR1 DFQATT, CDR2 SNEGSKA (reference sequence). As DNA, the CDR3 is TGCAGTGCCCCCCGGAGGGACCTGAACACTGAAGCTTTCTTT. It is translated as CSAPRRDLNTEAFF.

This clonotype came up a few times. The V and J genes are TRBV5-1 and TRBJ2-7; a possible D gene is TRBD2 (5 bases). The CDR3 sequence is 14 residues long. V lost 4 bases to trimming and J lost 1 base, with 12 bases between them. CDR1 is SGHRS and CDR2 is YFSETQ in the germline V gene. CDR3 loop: CASSSGEQSYEQYF. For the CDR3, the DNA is TGCGCCAGCAGCAGCGGAGAGCAGTCCTACGAGCAGTACTTC.

The CDR3 bases are TGTGCCAGCAGTTTCGACAGGGTCGGTTCACCCCTCCACTTT. This sequence encodes CASSFDRVGSPLHF. The genes are TRBV7-6 and TRBJ1-6, with 7 bases aligning to TRBD1. Per germline, CDR1 SGHVS and CDR2 FNYEAQ. CDR3 size: 14 residues. J gave up 9 bases and V 6 bases, and 8 bases lay outside the gene matches.

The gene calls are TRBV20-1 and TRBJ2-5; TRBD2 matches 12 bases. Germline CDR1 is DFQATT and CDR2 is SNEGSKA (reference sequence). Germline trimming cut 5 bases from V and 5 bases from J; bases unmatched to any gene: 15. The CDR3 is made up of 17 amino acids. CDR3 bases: TGCAGTGCTCAGCGGGTTGGGGCGCTAGCGGGAGGGGAGACCCAGTACTTC. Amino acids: CSAQRVGALAGGETQYF.

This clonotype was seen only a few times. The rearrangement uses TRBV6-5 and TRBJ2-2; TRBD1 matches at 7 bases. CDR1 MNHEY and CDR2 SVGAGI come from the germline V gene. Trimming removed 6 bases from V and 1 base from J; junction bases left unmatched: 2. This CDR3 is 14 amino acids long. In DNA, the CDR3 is TGTGCCAGCAGCGGACAGGAGAACACCGGGGAGCTGTTTTTT. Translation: CASSGQENTGELFF.

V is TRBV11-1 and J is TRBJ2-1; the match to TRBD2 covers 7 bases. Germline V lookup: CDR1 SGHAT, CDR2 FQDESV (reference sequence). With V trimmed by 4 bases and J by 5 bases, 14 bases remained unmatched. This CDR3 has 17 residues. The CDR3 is CASSWREGRTSDNEQFF. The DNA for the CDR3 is TGTGCCAGCAGCTGGAGGGAGGGACGAACTTCTGACAATGAGCAGTTCTTC.

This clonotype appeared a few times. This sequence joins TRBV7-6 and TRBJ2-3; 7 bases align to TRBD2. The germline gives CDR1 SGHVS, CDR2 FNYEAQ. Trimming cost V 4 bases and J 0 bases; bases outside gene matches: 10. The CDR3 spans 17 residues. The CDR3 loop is CASSSPLADLSTDTQYF. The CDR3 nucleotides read TGTGCCAGCAGCTCCCCGCTAGCGGACCTGAGCACAGATACGCAGTATTTT. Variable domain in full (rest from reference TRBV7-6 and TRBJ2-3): GAGVSQSPRYKVTKRGQDVALRCDPISGHVSLYWYRQALGQGPEFLTYFNYEAQQDKSGLPNDRFSAERPEGSISTLTIQRTEQRDSAMYRCASSSPLADLSTDTQYFGPGTRLTVL.

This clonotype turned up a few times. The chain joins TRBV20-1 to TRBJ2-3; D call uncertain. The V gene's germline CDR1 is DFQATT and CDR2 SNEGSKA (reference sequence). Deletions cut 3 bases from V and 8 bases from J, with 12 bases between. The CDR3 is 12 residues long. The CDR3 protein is CSASHEWRTQYF. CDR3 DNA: TGCAGTGCTAGCCACGAGTGGCGTACGCAGTATTTT.

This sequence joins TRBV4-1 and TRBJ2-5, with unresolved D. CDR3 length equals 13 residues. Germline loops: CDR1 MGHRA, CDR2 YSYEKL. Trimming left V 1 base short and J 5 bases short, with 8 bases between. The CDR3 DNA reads TGCGCCAGCAGCCAAGTGAGTCAGGAGACCCAGTACTTC. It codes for CASSQVSQETQYF.